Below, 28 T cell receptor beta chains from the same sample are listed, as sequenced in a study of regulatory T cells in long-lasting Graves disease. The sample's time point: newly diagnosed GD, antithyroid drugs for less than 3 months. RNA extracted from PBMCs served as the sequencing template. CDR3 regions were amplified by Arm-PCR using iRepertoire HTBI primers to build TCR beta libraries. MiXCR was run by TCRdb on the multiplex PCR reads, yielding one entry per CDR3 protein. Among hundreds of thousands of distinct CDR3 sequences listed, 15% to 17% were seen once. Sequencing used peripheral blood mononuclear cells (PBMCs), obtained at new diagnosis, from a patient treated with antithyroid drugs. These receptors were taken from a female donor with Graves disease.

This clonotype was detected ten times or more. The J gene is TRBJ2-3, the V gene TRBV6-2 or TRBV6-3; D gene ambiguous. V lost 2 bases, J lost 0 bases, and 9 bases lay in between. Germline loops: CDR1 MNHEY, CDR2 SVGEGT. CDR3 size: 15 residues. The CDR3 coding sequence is TGTGCCAGCAGTTACGGTCTCGGAAGCACAGATACGCAGTATTTT. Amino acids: CASSYGLGSTDTQYF.

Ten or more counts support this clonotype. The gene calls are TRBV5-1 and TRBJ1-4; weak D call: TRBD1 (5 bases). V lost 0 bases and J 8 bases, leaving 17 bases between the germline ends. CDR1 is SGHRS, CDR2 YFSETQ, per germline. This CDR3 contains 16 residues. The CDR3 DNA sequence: TGCGCCAGCAGCTTGGGTATGTCGAGACAGTACGAAAAACTGTTTTTT. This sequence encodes CASSLGMSRQYEKLFF.

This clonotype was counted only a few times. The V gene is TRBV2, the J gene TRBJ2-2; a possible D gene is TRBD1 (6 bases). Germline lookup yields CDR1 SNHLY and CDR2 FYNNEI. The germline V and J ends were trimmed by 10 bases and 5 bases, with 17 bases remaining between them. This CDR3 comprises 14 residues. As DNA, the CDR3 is TGTGCCACATCTGGGGGCAGGGCGACCGGGGAGCTGTTTTTT. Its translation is CATSGGRATGELFF.

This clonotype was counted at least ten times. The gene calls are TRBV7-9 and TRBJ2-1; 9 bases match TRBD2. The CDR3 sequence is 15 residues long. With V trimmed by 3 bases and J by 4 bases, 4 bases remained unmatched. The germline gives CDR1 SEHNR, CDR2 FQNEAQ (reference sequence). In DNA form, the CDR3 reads TGTGCCAGCAGCTTTAGCGGGAGTGGATACAATGAGCAGTTCTTC. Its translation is CASSFSGSGYNEQFF.

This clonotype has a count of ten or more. This CDR3 is CASSFEATSGWKNIQYF. The CDR3 nucleotides are TGTGCCAGCAGTTTCGAAGCGACTAGCGGGTGGAAAAACATTCAGTACTTC. This chain links TRBV12-3 or TRBV12-4 with TRBJ2-4; the match to TRBD2 covers 10 bases. Trimming removed 3 bases from V and 4 bases from J; junction bases left unmatched: 9. The CDR3 has 17 amino acids.

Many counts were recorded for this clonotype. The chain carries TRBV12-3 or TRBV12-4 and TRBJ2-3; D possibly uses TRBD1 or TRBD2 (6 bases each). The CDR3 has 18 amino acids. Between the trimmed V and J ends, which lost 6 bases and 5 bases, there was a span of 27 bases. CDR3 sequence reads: CASSPGSWMVRGEDTQYF. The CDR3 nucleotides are TGTGCCAGCAGCCCAGGATCGTGGATGGTTAGGGGGGAAGATACGCAGTATTTT.

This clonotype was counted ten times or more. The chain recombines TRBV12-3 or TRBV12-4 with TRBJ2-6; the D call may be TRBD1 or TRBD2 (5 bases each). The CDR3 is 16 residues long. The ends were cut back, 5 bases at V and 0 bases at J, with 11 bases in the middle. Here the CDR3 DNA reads TGTGCCAGCAGTAGGGGACGGGCCTCTGGGGCCAACGTCCTGACTTTC. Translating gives CASSRGRASGANVLTF.

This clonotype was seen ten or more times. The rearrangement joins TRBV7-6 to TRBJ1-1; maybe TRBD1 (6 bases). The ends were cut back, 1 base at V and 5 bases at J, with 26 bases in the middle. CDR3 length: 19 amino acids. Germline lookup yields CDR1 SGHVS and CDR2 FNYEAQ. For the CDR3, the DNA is TGTGCCAGCAGCTTAGGGCACAAAGCCCCAAGGGGGAGAACAACTGAAGCTTTCTTT. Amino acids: CASSLGHKAPRGRTTEAFF. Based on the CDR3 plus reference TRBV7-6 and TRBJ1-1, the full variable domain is GAGVSQSPRYKVTKRGQDVALRCDPISGHVSLYWYRQALGQGPEFLTYFNYEAQQDKSGLPNDRFSAERPEGSISTLTIQRTEQRDSAMYRCASSLGHKAPRGRTTEAFFGQGTRLTVV.

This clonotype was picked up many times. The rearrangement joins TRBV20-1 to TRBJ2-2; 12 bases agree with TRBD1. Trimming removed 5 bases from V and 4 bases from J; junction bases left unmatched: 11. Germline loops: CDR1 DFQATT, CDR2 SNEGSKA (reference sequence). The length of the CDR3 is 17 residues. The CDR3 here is CSARSGTGGVFTGELFF. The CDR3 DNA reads TGCAGTGCTCGCTCCGGGACAGGGGGCGTTTTCACCGGGGAGCTGTTTTTT.

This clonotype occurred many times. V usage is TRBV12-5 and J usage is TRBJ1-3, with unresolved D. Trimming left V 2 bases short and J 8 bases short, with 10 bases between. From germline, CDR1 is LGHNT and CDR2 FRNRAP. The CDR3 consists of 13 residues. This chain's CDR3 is CASGLSPLDTIYF. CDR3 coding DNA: TGTGCTAGTGGTTTGTCCCCCCTAGACACCATATATTTT.

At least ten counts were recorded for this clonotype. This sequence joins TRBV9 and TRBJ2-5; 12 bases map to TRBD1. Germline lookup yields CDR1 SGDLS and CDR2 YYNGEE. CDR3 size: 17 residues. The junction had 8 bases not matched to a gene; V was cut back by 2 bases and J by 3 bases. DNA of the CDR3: TGTGCCAGCAGCGTTCAAGGGACAGGGGGCGCGGAAGAGACCCAGTACTTC. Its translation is CASSVQGTGGAEETQYF.

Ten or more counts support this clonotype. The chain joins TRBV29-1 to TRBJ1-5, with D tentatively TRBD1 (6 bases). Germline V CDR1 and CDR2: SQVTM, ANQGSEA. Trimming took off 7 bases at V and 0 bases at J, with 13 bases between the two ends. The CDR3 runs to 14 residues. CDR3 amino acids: CSALTGDSNQPQHF. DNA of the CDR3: TGCAGCGCCCTGACAGGCGATAGCAATCAGCCCCAGCATTTT.

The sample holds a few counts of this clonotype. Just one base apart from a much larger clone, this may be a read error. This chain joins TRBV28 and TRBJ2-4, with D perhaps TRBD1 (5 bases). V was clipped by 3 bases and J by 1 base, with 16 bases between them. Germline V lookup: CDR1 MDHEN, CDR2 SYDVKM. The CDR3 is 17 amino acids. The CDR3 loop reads CASSFGAVLGAKNIQYF. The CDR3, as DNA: TGTGCCAGCAGTTTTGGGGCGGTCCTTGGGGCCAAAAACATTCAGTACTTC. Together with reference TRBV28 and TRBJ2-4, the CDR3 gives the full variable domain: DVKVTQSSRYLVKRTGEKVFLECVQDMDHENMFWYRQDPGLGLRLIYFSYDVKMKEKGDIPEGYSVSREKKERFSLILESASTNQTSMYLCASSFGAVLGAKNIQYFGAGTRLSVL.

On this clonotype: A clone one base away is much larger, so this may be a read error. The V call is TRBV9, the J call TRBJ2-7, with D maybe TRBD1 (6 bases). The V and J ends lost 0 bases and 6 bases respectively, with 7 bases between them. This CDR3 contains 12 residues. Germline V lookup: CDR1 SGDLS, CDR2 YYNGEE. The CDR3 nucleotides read TGTGCCAGCAGCGTAGCAGGGGTCGAGCAGTACTTC. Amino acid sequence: CASSVAGVEQYF.

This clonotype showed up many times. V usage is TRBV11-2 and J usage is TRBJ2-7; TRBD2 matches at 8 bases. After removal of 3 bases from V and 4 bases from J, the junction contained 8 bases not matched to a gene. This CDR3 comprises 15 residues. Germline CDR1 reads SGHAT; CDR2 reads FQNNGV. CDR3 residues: CASSFQDGGGYEQYF. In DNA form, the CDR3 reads TGTGCCAGCAGCTTCCAAGACGGCGGGGGGTACGAGCAGTACTTC.

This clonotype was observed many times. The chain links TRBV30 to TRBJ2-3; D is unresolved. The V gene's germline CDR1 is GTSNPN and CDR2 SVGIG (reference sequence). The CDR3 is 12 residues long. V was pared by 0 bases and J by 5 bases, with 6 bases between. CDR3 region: CAWSVTEDTQYF. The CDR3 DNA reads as TGTGCCTGGAGTGTCACCGAAGATACGCAGTATTTT.

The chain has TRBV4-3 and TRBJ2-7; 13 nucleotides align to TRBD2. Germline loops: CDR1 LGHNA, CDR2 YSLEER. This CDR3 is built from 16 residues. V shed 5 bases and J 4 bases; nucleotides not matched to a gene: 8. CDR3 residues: CASSYNPLAGGYEQYF. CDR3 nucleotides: TGCGCCAGCAGCTATAACCCACTAGCGGGAGGGTACGAGCAGTACTTC.

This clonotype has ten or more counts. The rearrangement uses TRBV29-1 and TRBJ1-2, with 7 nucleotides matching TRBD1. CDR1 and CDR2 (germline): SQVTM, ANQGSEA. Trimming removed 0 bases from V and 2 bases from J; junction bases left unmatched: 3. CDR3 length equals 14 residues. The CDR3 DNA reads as TGCAGCGTTGAAGACAGGGGGAGGAACTATGGCTACACCTTC. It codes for CSVEDRGRNYGYTF.

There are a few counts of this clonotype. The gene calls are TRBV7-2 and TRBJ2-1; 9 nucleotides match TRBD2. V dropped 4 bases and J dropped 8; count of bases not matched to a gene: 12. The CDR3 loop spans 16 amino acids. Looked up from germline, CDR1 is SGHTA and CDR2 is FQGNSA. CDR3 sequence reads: CASSSLRGRAAYEQFF. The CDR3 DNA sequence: TGTGCCAGCAGCTCCCTTCGCGGGAGGGCCGCGTATGAGCAGTTCTTC.

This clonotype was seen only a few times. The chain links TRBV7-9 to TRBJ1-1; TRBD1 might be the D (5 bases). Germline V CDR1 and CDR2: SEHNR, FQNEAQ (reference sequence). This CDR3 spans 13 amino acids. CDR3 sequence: CFTWDPPRTEAFF. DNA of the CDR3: TGTTTCACTTGGGACCCCCCCCGGACTGAAGCTTTCTTT.

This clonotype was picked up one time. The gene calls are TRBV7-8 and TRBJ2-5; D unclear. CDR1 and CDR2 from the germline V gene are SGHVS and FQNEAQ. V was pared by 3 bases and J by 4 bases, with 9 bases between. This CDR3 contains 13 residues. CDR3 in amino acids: CASSFSRTETQYF. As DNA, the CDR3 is TGTGCCAGCAGCTTTAGTAGGACAGAGACCCAGTACTTC. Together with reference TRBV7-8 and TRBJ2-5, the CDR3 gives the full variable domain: GAGVSQSPRYKVAKRGQDVALRCDPISGHVSLFWYQQALGQGPEFLTYFQNEAQLDKSGLPSDRFFAERPEGSVSTLKIQRTQQEDSAVYLCASSFSRTETQYFGPGTRLLVL.

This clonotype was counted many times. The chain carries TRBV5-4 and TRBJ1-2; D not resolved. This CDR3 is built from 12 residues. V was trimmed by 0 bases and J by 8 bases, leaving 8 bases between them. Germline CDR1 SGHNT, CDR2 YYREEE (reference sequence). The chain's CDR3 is CASSLEADGYTF. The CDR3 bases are TGTGCCAGCAGCTTGGAGGCGGACGGCTACACCTTC.

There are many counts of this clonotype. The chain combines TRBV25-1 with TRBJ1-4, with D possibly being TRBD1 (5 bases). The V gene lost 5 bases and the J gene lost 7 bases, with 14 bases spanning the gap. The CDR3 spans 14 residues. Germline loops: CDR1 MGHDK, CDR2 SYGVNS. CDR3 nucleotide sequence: TGTGCCAGCAGTATTGGGGCATCTGGTGAAAAACTGTTTTTT. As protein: CASSIGASGEKLFF.

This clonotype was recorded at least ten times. CDR3: CATLAEAGELFF. CDR3 nucleotide sequence: TGTGCCACTTTGGCAGAGGCCGGGGAGCTGTTTTTT. The chain links TRBV28 to TRBJ2-2; no firm D call. CDR3 size: 12 residues. Germline loops: CDR1 MDHEN, CDR2 SYDVKM. Trimming stripped 10 bases from V and 6 bases from J, with 12 bases between.

The CDR3 DNA follows: TGTGCCAGCAGTCCATACGGACTAGCGGGAGGGCAAGAGACCCAGTACTTC. Protein sequence: CASSPYGLAGGQETQYF. The chain couples TRBV6-2 or TRBV6-3 to TRBJ2-5, with TRBD2 matching 15 bases. The CDR3 spans 17 residues. The trim removed 5 bases at V and 2 bases at J, leaving 6 bases unmatched. Germline V gene lookup returns CDR1 MNHEY and CDR2 SVGEGT.

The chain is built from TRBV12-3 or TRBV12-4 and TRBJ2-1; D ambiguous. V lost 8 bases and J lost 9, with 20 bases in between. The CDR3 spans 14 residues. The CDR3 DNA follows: TGTGCCAGCTTAGTCTATCCCGGTGATCTTGAGCAGTTCTTC. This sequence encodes CASLVYPGDLEQFF.

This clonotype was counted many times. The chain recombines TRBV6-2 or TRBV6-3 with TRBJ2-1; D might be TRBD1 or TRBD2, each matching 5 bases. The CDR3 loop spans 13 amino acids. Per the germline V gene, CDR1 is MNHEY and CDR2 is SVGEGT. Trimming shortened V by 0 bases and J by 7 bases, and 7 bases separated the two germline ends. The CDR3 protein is CASSYSGENEQFF. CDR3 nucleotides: TGTGCCAGCAGTTACTCGGGGGAAAATGAGCAGTTCTTC.

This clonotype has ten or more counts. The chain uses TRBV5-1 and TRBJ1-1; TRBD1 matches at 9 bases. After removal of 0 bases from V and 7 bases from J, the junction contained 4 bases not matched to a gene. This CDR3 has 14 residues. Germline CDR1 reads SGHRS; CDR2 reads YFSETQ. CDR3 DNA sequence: TGCGCCAGCAGCTTGGCCACAGGGGGCCGTGAAGCTTTCTTT. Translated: CASSLATGGREAFF.